Shown below are 25 T cell receptor beta chains from a single sample sequenced in a study of PD-1 blockade in classical Hodgkin lymphoma. The table came from immunoSEQ multiplex PCR; TCRdb's copy has only in-frame clones and leaves some out. Here the sample spans around 100,000 clones, roughly 90% being singletons. Brentuximab vedotin exposure varied, and every patient relapsed after autologous stem cell transplantation. Sequencing used peripheral blood mononuclear cells (PBMCs), obtained before the second cycle of nivolumab. The receptor source for this set is a human donor with classical Hodgkin lymphoma.

The chain is built from TRBV30 and TRBJ2-2; TRBD1 matches 7 bases. The CDR3 has 14 residues. The J segment lost 6 bases and the V segment lost 5 bases, leaving 9 bases of the junction unmatched. CDR1 is GTSNPN, CDR2 SVGIG, per germline (reference sequence). The CDR3 nucleotides read TGTGCCTGGGGACAGGATCGGACAGCCGGGGAGCTGTTTTTT. Its translation: CAWGQDRTAGELFF.

This chain joins TRBV7-2 and TRBJ2-3, with D uncertain. Germline CDR1 SGHTA, CDR2 FQGNSA. V was cut by 5 bases and J by 6 bases, with 15 bases left in between. The CDR3 runs to 14 residues. For the CDR3, the DNA is TGTGCCAGCAGCACCACGTCGACACAGGATACGCAGTATTTT. Its translation: CASSTTSTQDTQYF.

The V gene is TRBV15, the J gene TRBJ2-6; D is uncertain. Germline CDR1 is LNHNV and CDR2 is YYDKDF (reference sequence). Trimming left V 3 bases short and J 2 bases short, with 11 bases between. This CDR3 has 16 amino acids. The CDR3 loop reads CATSRDRAPGANVLTF. The CDR3 DNA follows: TGTGCCACCAGCAGGGACCGGGCGCCTGGGGCCAACGTCCTGACTTTC.

The chain has TRBV30 and TRBJ1-5; D remains unclear. Germline values: CDR1 GTSNPN, CDR2 SVGIG (reference sequence). The CDR3 is made up of 14 amino acids. The V gene lost 0 bases and the J gene lost 3 bases, with 9 bases spanning the gap. The CDR3: CAWSVLSVNQPQHF. The CDR3 DNA is TGTGCCTGGAGTGTACTGTCCGTCAATCAGCCCCAGCATTTT.

V is TRBV19 and J is TRBJ2-5; TRBD2 agrees at 7 bases. The V gene's germline CDR1 is LNHDA and CDR2 SQIVND (reference sequence). The CDR3 spans 17 residues. V shed 2 bases, J shed 0 bases, and the junction held 9 bases outside the gene matches. The CDR3 is CASSIRLLAAYQETQYF. The CDR3 nucleotides are TGTGCCAGTAGTATAAGGCTTCTAGCGGCGTACCAAGAGACCCAGTACTTC. Full variable domain (outside the CDR3, taken from reference TRBV19 and TRBJ2-5): DGGITQSPKYLFRKEGQNVTLSCEQNLNHDAMYWYRQDPGQGLRLIYYSQIVNDFQKGDIAEGYSVSREKKESFPLTVTSAQKNPTAFYLCASSIRLLAAYQETQYFGPGTRLLVL.

J is TRBJ2-2 and V is TRBV11-1, with TRBD2 as a possible D gene (5 bases). Trimming took off 2 bases at V and 11 bases at J, with 12 bases between the two ends. The germline gives CDR1 SGHAT, CDR2 FQDESV (reference sequence). The CDR3 is made up of 13 amino acids. CDR3 protein: CASSLRLREELFF. The CDR3 coding sequence is TGTGCCAGCAGCTTACGCCTGAGGGAAGAGCTGTTTTTT. The variable domain in full, with the rest retrieved from reference TRBV11-1 and TRBJ2-2, is EAEVAQSPRYKITEKSQAVAFWCDPISGHATLYWYRQILGQGPELLVQFQDESVVDDSQLPKDRFSAERLKGVDSTLKIQPAELGDSAMYLCASSLRLREELFFGEGSRLTVL.

J is TRBJ1-2 and V is TRBV11-1; D is uncertain. Germline CDR1 and CDR2: SGHAT and FQDESV (reference sequence). Trimming stripped 1 base from V and 4 bases from J, with 10 bases between. The CDR3 is made up of 14 amino acids. DNA for the CDR3: TGTGCCAGCAGCTTAGAGCAGGATTCCTATGGCTACACCTTC. Translation: CASSLEQDSYGYTF.

The chain is built from TRBV18 and TRBJ1-5; tentatively, D is TRBD1 (5 bases). This CDR3 spans 14 amino acids. V dropped 5 bases and J dropped 2 bases, with 10 bases sitting between them. CDR1 is KGHSH and CDR2 is LQKENI in the germline V gene. The chain's CDR3 is CASSTRGGNQPQHF. For the CDR3, the DNA is TGTGCCAGCTCAACAAGGGGCGGCAATCAGCCCCAGCATTTT.

The rearrangement links TRBV2 to TRBJ1-5, with D perhaps TRBD1 (5 bases). There are 16 residues in the CDR3. Trimming took off 3 bases at V and 3 bases at J, with 15 bases between the two ends. Germline lookup yields CDR1 SNHLY and CDR2 FYNNEI. The CDR3 loop reads CASSEFSGLPNQPQHF. Written as DNA, the CDR3 is TGTGCCAGCAGTGAGTTCTCGGGACTTCCCAATCAGCCCCAGCATTTT.

In nucleotides, the CDR3 is TGCGCCAGCAGCTCGAGGCAGGGTGCCTACGAGCAGTACTTC. Its protein product is CASSSRQGAYEQYF. The chain couples TRBV5-1 to TRBJ2-7; perhaps TRBD1 as D (5 bases). Germline lookup yields CDR1 SGHRS and CDR2 YFSETQ. Trimming removed 3 bases from V and 2 bases from J, with 12 bases in between. The CDR3 loop spans 14 amino acids.

The chain carries TRBV5-1 and TRBJ2-5, with 11 bases lining up with TRBD1. CDR3 length equals 15 residues. The germline gives CDR1 SGHRS, CDR2 YFSETQ. The V segment lost 3 bases and the J segment 11 bases; nucleotides outside the gene matches: 12. The CDR3 DNA reads TGCGCCAGCAGCTCGCCGGGACAGGGGGTCGAAGAGCAGTACTTC. This gives the protein CASSSPGQGVEEQYF. Complete variable domain (other parts from reference TRBV5-1 and TRBJ2-5): KAGVTQTPRYLIKTRGQQVTLSCSPISGHRSVSWYQQTPGQGLQFLFEYFSETQRNKGNFPGRFSGRQFSNSRSEMNVSTLELGDSALYLCASSSPGQGVEEQYFGPGTRLLVL.

This chain links TRBV5-5 with TRBJ2-7; 7 nucleotides match TRBD1. This CDR3 contains 12 residues. The trim removed 4 bases at V and 8 bases at J, leaving 6 bases unmatched. From germline, CDR1 is SGHKS and CDR2 YYEKEE (reference sequence). The CDR3 region is CASSETGEKQYF. CDR3 in DNA: TGTGCCAGCAGCGAAACAGGGGAGAAGCAGTACTTC.

The chain carries TRBV30 and TRBJ1-3; D is possibly TRBD1 (5 bases). The CDR3 extends over 16 amino acids. V was shortened by 2 bases and J by 0 bases, with 14 bases between the two germline ends. Germline V gene lookup returns CDR1 GTSNPN and CDR2 SVGIG (reference sequence). The CDR3 loop reads CAWSQGLPISGNTIYF. CDR3 coding DNA: TGTGCCTGGAGTCAGGGACTTCCTATCTCTGGAAACACCATATATTTT.

The chain has TRBV7-8 and TRBJ2-7; no clear D. In germline, CDR1 is SGHVS, CDR2 FQNEAQ. V lost 5 bases and J lost 2, with 7 bases in between. The CDR3 runs 12 residues. CDR3 bases: TGTGCCAGCAGCCCCAACCCCTACGAGCAGTACTTC. It yields the protein CASSPNPYEQYF.

A single count supports this clone. This chain uses TRBV6-1 with TRBJ2-7; perhaps TRBD2 as D (6 bases). V was shortened by 7 bases and J by 3 bases, with 19 bases between the two germline ends. The germline V gene has CDR1 MNHNS and CDR2 SASEGT. This CDR3 is 15 amino acids long. The CDR3: CASTKLAGPLYEQYF. The CDR3 DNA sequence: TGTGCCAGCACCAAATTGGCGGGACCCCTCTACGAGCAGTACTTC.

Of note for this clone: The sample contains more than one DNA sequence encoding this CDR3. The chain uses TRBV6-5 and TRBJ1-1; TRBD1 agrees at 7 bases. Looked up from germline, CDR1 is MNHEY and CDR2 is SVGAGI. Trimming at V came to 3 bases and at J to 4 bases, leaving 8 bases not matched to a gene. The CDR3 is 15 residues long. The CDR3 nucleotides are TGTGCCAGCAGTTATCATCAGGGGGGAGGCACTGAAGCTTTCTTT. Translating it yields CASSYHQGGGTEAFF.

This chain joins TRBV6-5 and TRBJ1-1; D is unresolved. The CDR3 is 14 amino acids. V shed 2 bases and J shed 4 bases, with 11 bases lying between them. Germline CDR1 reads MNHEY; CDR2 reads SVGAGI. The CDR3 DNA reads TGTGCCAGCAGTTACGGTGTTGGAGCCACTGAAGCTTTCTTT. Its protein is CASSYGVGATEAFF.

V gene TRBV19 combines with J gene TRBJ2-7; TRBD1 aligns across 7 bases. This CDR3 is built from 13 residues. Germline V CDR1 and CDR2: LNHDA, SQIVND (reference sequence). Unmatched junction bases numbered 3, after V lost 4 bases and J lost 3 bases. The CDR3 here is CASSTRQGYEQYF. DNA for the CDR3: TGTGCCAGTAGTACGAGACAGGGCTACGAGCAGTACTTC.

This chain joins TRBV7-2 and TRBJ1-2; maybe TRBD1 (5 bases). V shed 4 bases and J shed 5 bases, with 26 bases lying between them. CDR1 SGHTA and CDR2 FQGNSA come from the germline V gene. This CDR3 comprises 18 residues. The CDR3 DNA is TGTGCCAGCAGCTCCTCGTGGGGGACCCGCGCTCGTTTTTATGGCTACACCTTC. It translates to CASSSSWGTRARFYGYTF.

The chain employs TRBV15 and TRBJ1-2, with 12 nucleotides matching TRBD1. J lost 4 bases, V lost 3 bases, and 24 bases had no gene match. CDR3 size: 22 residues. Germline lookup yields CDR1 LNHNV and CDR2 YYDKDF (reference sequence). The CDR3 loop is CATSRDYLPSRDRGLVGYGYTF. The CDR3 bases are TGTGCCACCAGCAGGGATTATCTCCCTTCTCGGGACAGGGGGCTGGTAGGCTATGGCTACACCTTC.

The chain uses TRBV27 and TRBJ1-5; 9 bases agree with TRBD1. The CDR3 loop spans 15 amino acids. In germline, CDR1 is MNHEY, CDR2 SMNVEV (reference sequence). J was trimmed by 5 bases and V by 2 bases; bases with no gene match: 4. The CDR3 loop is CASSLLGQGHQPQHF. The CDR3 DNA sequence: TGTGCCAGCAGTTTACTCGGACAGGGGCATCAGCCCCAGCATTTT.

J is TRBJ1-6 and V is TRBV7-9; unclear D gene. Germline CDR1 and CDR2: SEHNR and FQNEAQ (reference sequence). V lost 5 bases to trimming and J lost 1 base, with 9 bases between them. The CDR3 contains 15 residues. The CDR3 loop is CASSDHESYNSPLHF. The DNA of the CDR3 is TGTGCCAGCAGCGACCACGAATCCTATAATTCACCCCTCCACTTT.

This clone appeared many times. This chain joins TRBV30 and TRBJ2-7; the D is unclear. The CDR3 length is 13 residues. CDR1 and CDR2 (germline): GTSNPN, SVGIG (reference sequence). V was trimmed by 0 bases and J by 2 bases, leaving 8 bases between them. The CDR3 spells CAWSVAGAYEQYF. The DNA of the CDR3 is TGTGCCTGGAGTGTGGCAGGTGCCTACGAGCAGTACTTC.

This clone was recorded only once. The chain carries TRBV14 and TRBJ2-7; TRBD2 might be the D (5 bases). Trimming took off 0 bases at V and 2 bases at J, with 11 bases between the two ends. Germline V gene lookup returns CDR1 SGHDN and CDR2 FVKESK. There are 15 residues in the CDR3. For the CDR3, the DNA is TGTGCCAGCAGCCAAGATCCGGGATTCGCCTACGAGCAGTACTTC. It specifies CASSQDPGFAYEQYF.

The rearrangement joins TRBV7-2 to TRBJ1-1, with D tentatively TRBD1 (5 bases). The germline V and J ends were trimmed by 8 bases and 3 bases, with 19 bases remaining between them. Germline assignment: CDR1 SGHTA and CDR2 FQGNSA. The CDR3 consists of 15 residues. This CDR3 reads CASERAREGYTEAFF. The DNA of the CDR3 is TGTGCCAGCGAACGAGCCAGGGAAGGGTACACTGAAGCTTTCTTT.